Detailed here is one T cell receptor beta chain. V was shortened by 2 bases and J by 2 bases, with 12 bases between the two germline ends. Germline assignment: CDR1 MNHNS and CDR2 SASEGT. CDR3 length: 15 residues. Stated time point: after neoadjuvant nivolumab, at surgical resection. Measured with immunoSEQ multiplex PCR; TCRdb has only the in-frame clones, and not every one. This sample has some 22,000 clones, with approximately 26% found just once. This sample stems from a study of neoadjuvant anti-PD-1 for oral cavity cancer. Study background: Before surgery, most patients got three to four biweekly 3 mg/kg nivolumab doses. Patients without progression got a fourth dose around day 43.

This chain links TRBV6-1 with TRBJ2-5; D is ambiguous. Sequencing was performed on tumor tissue, taken after nivolumab (anti-PD-1) treatment. The source of this sequence is a person aged 35-79 years with oral cavity squamous cell carcinoma. The CDR3 reads CASSEIPGSQETQYF. CDR3 nucleotides: TGTGCCAGCAGTGAAATACCGGGCTCACAAGAGACCCAGTACTTC.